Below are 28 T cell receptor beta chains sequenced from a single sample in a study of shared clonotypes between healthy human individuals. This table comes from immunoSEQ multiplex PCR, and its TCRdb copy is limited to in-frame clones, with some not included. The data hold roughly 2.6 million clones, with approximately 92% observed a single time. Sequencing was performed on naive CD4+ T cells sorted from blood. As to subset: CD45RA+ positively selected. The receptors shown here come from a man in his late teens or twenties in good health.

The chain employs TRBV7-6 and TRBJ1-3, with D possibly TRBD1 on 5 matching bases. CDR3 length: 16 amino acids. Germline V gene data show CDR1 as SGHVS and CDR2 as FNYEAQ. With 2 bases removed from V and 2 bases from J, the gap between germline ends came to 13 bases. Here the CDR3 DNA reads TGTGCCAGCAGCTTAAGGAAGGGGTTAGCTGGAAACACCATATATTTT. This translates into CASSLRKGLAGNTIYF.

The CDR3 sequence: CASSLTGTGAETQYF. Here the CDR3 DNA reads TGTGCCAGCAGCTTAACCGGGACAGGGGCAGAGACCCAGTACTTC. The chain joins TRBV7-2 to TRBJ2-5; 10 nucleotides match TRBD1. The germline V gene has CDR1 SGHTA and CDR2 FQGNSA. Losses at the gene ends were 2 bases for V and 4 bases for J; bases not matched to a gene: 4. The CDR3 contains 15 residues.

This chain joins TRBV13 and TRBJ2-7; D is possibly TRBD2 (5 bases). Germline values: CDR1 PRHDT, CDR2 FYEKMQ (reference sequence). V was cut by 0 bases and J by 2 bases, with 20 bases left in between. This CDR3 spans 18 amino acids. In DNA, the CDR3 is TGTGCCAGCAGCTTAGGCGCTTCAACTAGAAGTTTCGCCTACGAGCAGTACTTC. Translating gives CASSLGASTRSFAYEQYF. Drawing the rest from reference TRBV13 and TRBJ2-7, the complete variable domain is AAGVIQSPRHLIKEKRETATLKCYPIPRHDTVYWYQQGPGQDPQFLISFYEKMQSDKGSIPDRFSAQQFSDYHSELNMSSLELGDSALYFCASSLGASTRSFAYEQYFGPGTRLTVT.

CDR3 protein: CASSLGMLAEAFF. CDR3 nucleotides: TGTGCCAGCAGCTTAGGTATGTTGGCTGAAGCTTTCTTT. The chain carries TRBV11-1 and TRBJ1-1; no reliable D call. In germline, CDR1 is SGHAT, CDR2 FQDESV (reference sequence). Trimming took 1 base from V and 6 from J, leaving 9 bases between them. This CDR3 has 13 amino acids.

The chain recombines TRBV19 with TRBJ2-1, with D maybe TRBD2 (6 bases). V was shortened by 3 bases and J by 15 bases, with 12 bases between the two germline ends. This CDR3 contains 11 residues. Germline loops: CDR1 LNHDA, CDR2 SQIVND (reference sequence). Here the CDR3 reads CASSIGGLRFF. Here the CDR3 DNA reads TGTGCCAGTAGTATTGGGGGACTTCGGTTCTTC. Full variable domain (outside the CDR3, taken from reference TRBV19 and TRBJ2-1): DGGITQSPKYLFRKEGQNVTLSCEQNLNHDAMYWYRQDPGQGLRLIYYSQIVNDFQKGDIAEGYSVSREKKESFPLTVTSAQKNPTAFYLCASSIGGLRFFGPGTRLTVL.

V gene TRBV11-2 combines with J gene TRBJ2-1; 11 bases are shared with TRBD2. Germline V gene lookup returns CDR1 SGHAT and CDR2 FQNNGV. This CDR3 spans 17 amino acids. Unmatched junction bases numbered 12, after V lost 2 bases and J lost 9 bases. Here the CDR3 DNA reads TGTGCCAGCAGCTTACGGCGAGTAGCGGGGGGGCCGGGTGAGCAGTTCTTC. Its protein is CASSLRRVAGGPGEQFF.

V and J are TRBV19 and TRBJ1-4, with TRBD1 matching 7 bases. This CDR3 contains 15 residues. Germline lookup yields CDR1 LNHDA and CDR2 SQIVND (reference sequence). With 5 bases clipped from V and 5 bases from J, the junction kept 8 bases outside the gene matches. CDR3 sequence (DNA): TGTGCCAGTAGTGCGGACGACAGGGTCAATGAAAAACTGTTTTTT. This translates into CASSADDRVNEKLFF.

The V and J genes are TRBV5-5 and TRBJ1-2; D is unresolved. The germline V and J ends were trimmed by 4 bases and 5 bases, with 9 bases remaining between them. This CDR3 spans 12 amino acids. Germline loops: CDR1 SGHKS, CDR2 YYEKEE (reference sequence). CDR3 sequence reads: CASSPGNYGYTF. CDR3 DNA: TGTGCCAGCAGCCCTGGGAATTATGGCTACACCTTC.

The CDR3 nucleotides are TGTGCCAGCAGCGGATGGGCAGCAGAGTACGAGCAGTACTTC. Protein product: CASSGWAAEYEQYF. The rearrangement uses TRBV7-9 and TRBJ2-7; D is uncertain. The CDR3 totals 14 residues. From germline, CDR1 is SEHNR and CDR2 FQNEAQ (reference sequence). The V gene lost 5 bases and the J gene lost 4 bases, with 15 bases spanning the gap.

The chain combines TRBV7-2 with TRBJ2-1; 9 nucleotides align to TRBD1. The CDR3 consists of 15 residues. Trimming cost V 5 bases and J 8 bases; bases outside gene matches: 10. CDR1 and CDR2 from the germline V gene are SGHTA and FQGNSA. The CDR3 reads CASSERTGDLDEQFF. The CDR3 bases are TGTGCCAGCAGCGAACGGACAGGGGATTTAGATGAGCAGTTCTTC.

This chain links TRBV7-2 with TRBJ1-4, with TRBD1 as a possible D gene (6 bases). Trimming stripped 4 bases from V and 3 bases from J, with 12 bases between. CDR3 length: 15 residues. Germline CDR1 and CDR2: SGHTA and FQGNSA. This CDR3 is CASSWGGRPNEKLFF. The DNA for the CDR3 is TGTGCCAGCAGCTGGGGGGGCCGGCCTAATGAAAAACTGTTTTTT.

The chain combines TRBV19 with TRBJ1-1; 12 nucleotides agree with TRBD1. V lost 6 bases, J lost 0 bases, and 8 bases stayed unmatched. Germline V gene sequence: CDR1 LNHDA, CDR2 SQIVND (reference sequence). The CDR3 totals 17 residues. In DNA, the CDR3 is TGTGCCAGTAGCACCGGGACAGGGGGCGGGATGAACACTGAAGCTTTCTTT. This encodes CASSTGTGGGMNTEAFF.

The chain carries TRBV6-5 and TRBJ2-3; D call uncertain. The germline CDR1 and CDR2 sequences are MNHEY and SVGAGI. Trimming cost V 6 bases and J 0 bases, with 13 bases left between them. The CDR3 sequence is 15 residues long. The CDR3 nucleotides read TGTGCCAGCAGACCCCGCGCCCCTAGCACAGATACGCAGTATTTT. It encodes CASRPRAPSTDTQYF.

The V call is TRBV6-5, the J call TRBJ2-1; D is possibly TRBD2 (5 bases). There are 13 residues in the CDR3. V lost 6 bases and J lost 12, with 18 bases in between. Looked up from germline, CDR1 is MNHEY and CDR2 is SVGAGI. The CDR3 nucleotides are TGTGCCAGCAGCTTCTTGTCGGGGTCAGGGCAGTTCTTC. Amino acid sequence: CASSFLSGSGQFF.

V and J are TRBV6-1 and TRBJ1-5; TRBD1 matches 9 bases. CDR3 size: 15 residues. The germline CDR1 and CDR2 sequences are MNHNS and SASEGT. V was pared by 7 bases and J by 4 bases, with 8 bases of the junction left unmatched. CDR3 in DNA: TGTGCCAGCACCATAGACAGGGGGTTAAATCAGCCCCAGCATTTT. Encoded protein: CASTIDRGLNQPQHF.

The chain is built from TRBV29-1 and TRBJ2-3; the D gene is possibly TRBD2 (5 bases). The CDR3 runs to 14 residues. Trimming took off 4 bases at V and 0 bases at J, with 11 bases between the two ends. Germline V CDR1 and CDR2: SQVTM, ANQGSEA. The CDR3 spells CSVVPGWSTDTQYF. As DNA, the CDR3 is TGCAGCGTTGTTCCGGGGTGGAGCACAGATACGCAGTATTTT.

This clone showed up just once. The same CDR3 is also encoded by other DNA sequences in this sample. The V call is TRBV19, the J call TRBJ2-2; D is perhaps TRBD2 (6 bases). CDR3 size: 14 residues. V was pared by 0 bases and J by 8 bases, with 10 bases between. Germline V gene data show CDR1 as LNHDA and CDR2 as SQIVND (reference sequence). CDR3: CASSIDRGTGELFF. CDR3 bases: TGTGCCAGTAGTATAGATCGGGGGACGGGGGAGCTGTTTTTT.

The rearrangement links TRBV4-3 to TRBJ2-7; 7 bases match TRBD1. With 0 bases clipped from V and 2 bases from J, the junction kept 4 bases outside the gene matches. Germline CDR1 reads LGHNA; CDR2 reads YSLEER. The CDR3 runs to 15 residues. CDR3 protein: CASSQETGLAYEQYF. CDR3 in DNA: TGCGCCAGCAGCCAAGAGACAGGGCTGGCCTACGAGCAGTACTTC.

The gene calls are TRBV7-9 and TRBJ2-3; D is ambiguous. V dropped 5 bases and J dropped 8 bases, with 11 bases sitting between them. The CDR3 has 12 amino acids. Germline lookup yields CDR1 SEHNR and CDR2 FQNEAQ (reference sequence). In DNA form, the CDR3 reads TGTGCCAGCAGCCCGGCCTCGGCTACGCAGTATTTT. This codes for CASSPASATQYF.

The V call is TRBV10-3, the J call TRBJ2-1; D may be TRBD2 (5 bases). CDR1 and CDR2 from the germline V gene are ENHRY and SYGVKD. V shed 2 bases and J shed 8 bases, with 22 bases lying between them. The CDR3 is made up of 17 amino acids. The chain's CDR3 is CAISESRGRMNLYEQFF. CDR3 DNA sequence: TGTGCCATCAGTGAGAGCCGGGGTCGGATGAACCTTTATGAGCAGTTCTTC.

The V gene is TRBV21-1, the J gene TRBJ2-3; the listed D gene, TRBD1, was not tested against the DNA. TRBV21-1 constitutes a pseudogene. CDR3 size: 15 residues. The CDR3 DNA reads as TGTGCCAGCAGCAAAGGGACAGGGGCCCCTGATACGCAGTATTTT. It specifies CASSKGTGAPDTQYF.

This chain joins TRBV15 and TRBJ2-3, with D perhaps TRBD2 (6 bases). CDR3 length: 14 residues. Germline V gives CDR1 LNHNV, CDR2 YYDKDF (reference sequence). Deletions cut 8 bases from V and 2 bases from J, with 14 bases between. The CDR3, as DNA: TGTGCCACCGGAGGGCGAGGAGACACAGATACGCAGTATTTT. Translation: CATGGRGDTDTQYF.

CDR3: CAIRGQEKYGYTF. The CDR3, as DNA: TGTGCCATCAGAGGACAGGAAAAATATGGCTACACCTTC. The genes are TRBV10-3 and TRBJ1-2, with 7 bases identical to TRBD1. CDR3 length: 13 amino acids. V lost 6 bases to trimming and J lost 5 bases; unmatched junction nucleotides: 6. Germline-derived CDR1 and CDR2 are ENHRY and SYGVKD.

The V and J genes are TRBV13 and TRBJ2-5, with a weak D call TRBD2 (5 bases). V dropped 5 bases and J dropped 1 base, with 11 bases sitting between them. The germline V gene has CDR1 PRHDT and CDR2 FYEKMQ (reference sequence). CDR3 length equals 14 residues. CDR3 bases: TGTGCCAGCAGCCTATGGGAGATCCAAGAGACCCAGTACTTC. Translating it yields CASSLWEIQETQYF.

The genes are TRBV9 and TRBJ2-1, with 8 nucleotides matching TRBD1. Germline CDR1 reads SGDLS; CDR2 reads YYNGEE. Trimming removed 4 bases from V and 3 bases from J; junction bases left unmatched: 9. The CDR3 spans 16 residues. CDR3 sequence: CASSPQGAYGYNEQFF. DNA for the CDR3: TGTGCCAGCAGCCCTCAGGGGGCATACGGCTACAATGAGCAGTTCTTC.

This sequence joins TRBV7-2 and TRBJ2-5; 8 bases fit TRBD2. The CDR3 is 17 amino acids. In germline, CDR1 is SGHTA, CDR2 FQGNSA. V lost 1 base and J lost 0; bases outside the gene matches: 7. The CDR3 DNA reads TGTGCCAGCAGCTTAGTGGGTAGCGGGACGTACCAAGAGACCCAGTACTTC. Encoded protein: CASSLVGSGTYQETQYF. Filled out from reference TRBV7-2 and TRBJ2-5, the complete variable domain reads GAGVSQSPSNKVTEKGKDVELRCDPISGHTALYWYRQSLGQGLEFLIYFQGNSAPDKSGLPSDRFSAERTGGSVSTLTIQRTQQEDSAVYLCASSLVGSGTYQETQYFGPGTRLLVL.

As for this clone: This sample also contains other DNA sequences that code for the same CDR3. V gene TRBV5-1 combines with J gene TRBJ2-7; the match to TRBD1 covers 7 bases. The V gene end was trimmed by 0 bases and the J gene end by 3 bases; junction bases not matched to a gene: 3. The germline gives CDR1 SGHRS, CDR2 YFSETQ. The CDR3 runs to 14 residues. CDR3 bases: TGCGCCAGCAGCTTGGTGGCAGGGGGCTACGAGCAGTACTTC. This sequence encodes CASSLVAGGYEQYF.

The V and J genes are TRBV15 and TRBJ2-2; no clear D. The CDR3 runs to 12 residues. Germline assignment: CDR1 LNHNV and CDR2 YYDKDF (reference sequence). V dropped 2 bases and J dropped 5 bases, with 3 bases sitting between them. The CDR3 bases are TGTGCCACCAGCAGATCTACCGGGGAGCTGTTTTTT. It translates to CATSRSTGELFF.